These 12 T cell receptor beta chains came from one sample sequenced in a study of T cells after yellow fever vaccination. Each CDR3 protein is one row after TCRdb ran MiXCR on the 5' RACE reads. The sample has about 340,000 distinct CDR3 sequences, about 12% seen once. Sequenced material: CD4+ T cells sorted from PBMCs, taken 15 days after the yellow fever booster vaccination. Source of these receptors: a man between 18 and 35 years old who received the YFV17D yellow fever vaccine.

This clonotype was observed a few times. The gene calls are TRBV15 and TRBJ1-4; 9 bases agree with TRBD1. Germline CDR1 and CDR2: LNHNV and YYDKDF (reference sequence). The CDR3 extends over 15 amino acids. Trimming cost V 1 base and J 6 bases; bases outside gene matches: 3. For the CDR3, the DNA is TGTGCCACCAGCAGAGTGACAGGGGGTGATGAAAAACTGTTTTTT. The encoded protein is CATSRVTGGDEKLFF. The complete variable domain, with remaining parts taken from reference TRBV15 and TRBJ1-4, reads DAMVIQNPRYQVTQFGKPVTLSCSQTLNHNVMYWYQQKSSQAPKLLFHYYDKDFNNEADTPDNFQSRRPNTSFCFLDIRSPGLGDTAMYLCATSRVTGGDEKLFFGSGTQLSVL.

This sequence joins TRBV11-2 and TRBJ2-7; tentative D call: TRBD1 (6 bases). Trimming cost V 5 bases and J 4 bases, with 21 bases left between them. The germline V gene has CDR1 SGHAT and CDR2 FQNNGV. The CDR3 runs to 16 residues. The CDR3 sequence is CASSPRVQQGGYEQYF. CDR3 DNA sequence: TGTGCCAGCAGCCCCCGGGTCCAACAAGGGGGATACGAGCAGTACTTC.

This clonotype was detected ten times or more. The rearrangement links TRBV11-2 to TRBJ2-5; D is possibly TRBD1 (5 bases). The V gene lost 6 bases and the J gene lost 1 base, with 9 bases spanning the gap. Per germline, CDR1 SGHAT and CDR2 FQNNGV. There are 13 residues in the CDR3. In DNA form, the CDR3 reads TGTGCCAGCAGTGAACAGGTCCAAGAGACCCAGTACTTC. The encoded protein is CASSEQVQETQYF.

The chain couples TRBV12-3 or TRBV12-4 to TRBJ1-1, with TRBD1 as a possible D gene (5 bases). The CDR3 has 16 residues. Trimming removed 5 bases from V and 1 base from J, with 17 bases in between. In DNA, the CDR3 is TGTGCCAGCAGTATTTGGCGGGGCGCCTGGAACACTGAAGCTTTCTTT. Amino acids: CASSIWRGAWNTEAFF.

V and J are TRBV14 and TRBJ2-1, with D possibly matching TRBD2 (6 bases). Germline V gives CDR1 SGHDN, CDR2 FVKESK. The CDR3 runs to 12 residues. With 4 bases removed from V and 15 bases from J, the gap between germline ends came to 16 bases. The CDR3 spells CASSPGLTTPFF. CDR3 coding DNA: TGTGCCAGCAGCCCGGGACTTACGACCCCGTTCTTC.

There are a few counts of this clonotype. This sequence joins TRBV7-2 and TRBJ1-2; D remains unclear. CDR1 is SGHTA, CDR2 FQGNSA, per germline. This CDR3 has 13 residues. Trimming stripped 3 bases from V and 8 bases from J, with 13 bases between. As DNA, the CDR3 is TGTGCCAGCAGCTTCAACCCAGGCGGGGGCTACACCTTC. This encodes CASSFNPGGGYTF.

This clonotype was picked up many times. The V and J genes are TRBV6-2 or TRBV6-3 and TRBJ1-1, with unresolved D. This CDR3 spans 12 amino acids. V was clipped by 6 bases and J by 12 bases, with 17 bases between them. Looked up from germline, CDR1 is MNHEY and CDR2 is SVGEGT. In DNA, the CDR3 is TGTGCCAGCAGCCCCGCTCTACGAACGACTTTCTTT. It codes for CASSPALRTTFF.

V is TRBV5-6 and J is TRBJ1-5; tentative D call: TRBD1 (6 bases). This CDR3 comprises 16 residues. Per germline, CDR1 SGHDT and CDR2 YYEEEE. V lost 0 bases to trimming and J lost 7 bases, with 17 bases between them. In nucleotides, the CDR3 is TGTGCCAGCAGCTTGGGACGAAACTGGGGGGCCCAGCCCCAGCATTTT. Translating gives CASSLGRNWGAQPQHF.

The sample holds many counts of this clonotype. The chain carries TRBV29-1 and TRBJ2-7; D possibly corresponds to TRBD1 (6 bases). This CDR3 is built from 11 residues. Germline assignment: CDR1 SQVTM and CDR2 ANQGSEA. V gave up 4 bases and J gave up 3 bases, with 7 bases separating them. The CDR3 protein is CSVVDSYEQYF. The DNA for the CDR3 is TGCAGCGTTGTGGACAGCTACGAGCAGTACTTC.

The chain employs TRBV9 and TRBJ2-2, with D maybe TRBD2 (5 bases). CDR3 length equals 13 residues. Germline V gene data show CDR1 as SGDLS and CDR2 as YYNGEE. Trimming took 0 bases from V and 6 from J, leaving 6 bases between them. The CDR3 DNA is TGTGCCAGCAGCGTAGTCGGGGCCGGGGAGCTGTTTTTT. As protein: CASSVVGAGELFF.

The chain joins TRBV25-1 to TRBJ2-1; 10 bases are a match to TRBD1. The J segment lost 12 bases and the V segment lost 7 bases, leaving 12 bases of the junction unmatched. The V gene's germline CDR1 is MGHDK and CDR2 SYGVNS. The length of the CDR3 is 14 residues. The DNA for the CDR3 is TGTGCCAGCACAGCCGGGACAGGGGCCCTTGCGCAGTTCTTC. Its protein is CASTAGTGALAQFF.

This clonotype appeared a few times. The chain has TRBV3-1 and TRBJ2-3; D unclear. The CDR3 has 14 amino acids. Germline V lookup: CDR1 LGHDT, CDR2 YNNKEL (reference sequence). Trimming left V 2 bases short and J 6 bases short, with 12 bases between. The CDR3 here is CASSQKDRWDTQYF. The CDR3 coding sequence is TGTGCCAGCAGCCAAAAAGATAGATGGGATACGCAGTATTTT.